This T cell receptor (beta chain) was observed in a study of T-cell memory formation after mild COVID-19. The wider study: The TCR clusters were mostly specific to one donor.

The germline V gene encodes CDR1 SGHTA and CDR2 FQGTGA. Deletions cut 2 bases from V and 5 bases from J, with 19 bases between. The CDR3 has 17 amino acids. One entry per CDR3 protein results from TCRdb running MiXCR on the 5' RACE reads. The sample includes approximately 7,400 distinct CDR3 sequences, roughly 60% of them seen just once. This clonotype was counted many times. This chain connects TRBV7-3 to TRBJ2-1; weak D call: TRBD2 (5 bases). Sequencing was done on a sample of PBMCs or a T cell subset sorted from them (not recorded which). The sequence was obtained from an adult who had mild COVID-19 (a few samples of this study predate the infection). Cell type and time point are not known. CDR3 nucleotides: TGTGCCAGCAGCTTAGGGAGCCCCGTTGGTAGGAACAATGAGCAGTTCTTC. Its translation: CASSLGSPVGRNNEQFF.